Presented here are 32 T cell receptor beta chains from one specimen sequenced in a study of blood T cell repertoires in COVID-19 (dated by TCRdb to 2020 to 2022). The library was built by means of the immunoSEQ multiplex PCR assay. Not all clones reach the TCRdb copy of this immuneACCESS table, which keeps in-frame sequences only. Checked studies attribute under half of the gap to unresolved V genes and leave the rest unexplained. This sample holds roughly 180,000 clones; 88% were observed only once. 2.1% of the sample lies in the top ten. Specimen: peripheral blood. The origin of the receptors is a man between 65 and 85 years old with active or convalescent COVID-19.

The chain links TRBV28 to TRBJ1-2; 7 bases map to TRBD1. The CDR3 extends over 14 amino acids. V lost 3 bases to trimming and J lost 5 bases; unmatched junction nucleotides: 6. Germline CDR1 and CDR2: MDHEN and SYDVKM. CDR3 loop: CASSFIEGAYGYTF. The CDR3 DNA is TGTGCCAGCAGTTTTATTGAGGGGGCGTATGGCTACACCTTC.

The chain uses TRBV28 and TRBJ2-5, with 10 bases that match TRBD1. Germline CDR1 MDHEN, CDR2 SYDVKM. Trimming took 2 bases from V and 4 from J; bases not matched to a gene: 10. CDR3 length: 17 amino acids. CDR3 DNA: TGTGCCAGCAGTTTAAGTCCCGGGACAGGGGACCCAGAGACCCAGTACTTC. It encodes CASSLSPGTGDPETQYF. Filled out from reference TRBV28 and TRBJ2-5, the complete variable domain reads DVKVTQSSRYLVKRTGEKVFLECVQDMDHENMFWYRQDPGLGLRLIYFSYDVKMKEKGDIPEGYSVSREKKERFSLILESASTNQTSMYLCASSLSPGTGDPETQYFGPGTRLLVL.

Here the CDR3 reads CASSATGDNTDTQYF. As DNA, the CDR3 is TGCGCCAGCAGTGCGACAGGGGACAACACAGATACGCAGTATTTT. The V and J genes are TRBV10-1 and TRBJ2-3; 8 bases fit TRBD1. This CDR3 region has 15 residues. From germline, CDR1 is WNHNN and CDR2 SYGVQD (reference sequence). Trimming at V came to 4 bases and at J to 2 bases, leaving 5 bases not matched to a gene.

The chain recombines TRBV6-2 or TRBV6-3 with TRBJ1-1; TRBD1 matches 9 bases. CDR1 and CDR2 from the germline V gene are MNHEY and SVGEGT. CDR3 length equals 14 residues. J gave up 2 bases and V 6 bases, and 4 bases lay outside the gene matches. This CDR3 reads CASSDRGANTEAFF. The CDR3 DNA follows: TGTGCCAGCAGCGACAGGGGGGCTAACACTGAAGCTTTCTTT.

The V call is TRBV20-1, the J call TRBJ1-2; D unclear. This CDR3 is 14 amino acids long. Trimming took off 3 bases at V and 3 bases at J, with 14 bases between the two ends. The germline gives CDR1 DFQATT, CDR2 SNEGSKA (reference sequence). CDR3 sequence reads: CSASFTALHYGYTF. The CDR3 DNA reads TGCAGTGCTAGTTTCACAGCTCTTCACTATGGCTACACCTTC.

CDR3 residues: CASSLDRGYYEQYF. The CDR3 bases are TGTGCCAGCAGCCTGGACAGGGGTTACTACGAGCAGTACTTC. The chain employs TRBV7-2 and TRBJ2-7; 9 nucleotides align to TRBD1. The V gene's germline CDR1 is SGHTA and CDR2 FQGNSA. This CDR3 has 14 amino acids. V lost 5 bases, J lost 3 bases, and 5 bases stayed unmatched.

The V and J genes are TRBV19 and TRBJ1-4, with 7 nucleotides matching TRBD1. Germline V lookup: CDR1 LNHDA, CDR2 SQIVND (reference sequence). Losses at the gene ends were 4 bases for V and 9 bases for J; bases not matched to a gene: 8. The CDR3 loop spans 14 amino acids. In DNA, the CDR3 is TGTGCCAGTAGTAGGGACAGTCAAGGGAAAAAACTGTTTTTT. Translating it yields CASSRDSQGKKLFF.

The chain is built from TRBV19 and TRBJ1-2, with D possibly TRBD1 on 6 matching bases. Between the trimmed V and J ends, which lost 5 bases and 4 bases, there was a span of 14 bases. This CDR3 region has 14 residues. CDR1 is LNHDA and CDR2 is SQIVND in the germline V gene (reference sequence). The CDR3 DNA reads TGTGCCAGTAGTTTCGAGGGGGTTACCTATGGCTACACCTTC. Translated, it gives CASSFEGVTYGYTF.

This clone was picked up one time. The CDR3 sequence is CASSLGTGGTVQPQHF. Written as DNA, the CDR3 is TGTGCCAGCAGCTTAGGCACAGGGGGCACGGTTCAGCCCCAGCATTTT. The chain has TRBV7-8 and TRBJ1-5; 9 positions match TRBD1. The CDR3 contains 16 residues. J was trimmed by 6 bases and V by 1 base; bases with no gene match: 7. Per germline, CDR1 SGHVS and CDR2 FQNEAQ.

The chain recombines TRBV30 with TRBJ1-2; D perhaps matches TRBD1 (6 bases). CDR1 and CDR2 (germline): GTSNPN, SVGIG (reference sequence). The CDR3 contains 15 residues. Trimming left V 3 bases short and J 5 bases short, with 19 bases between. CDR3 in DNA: TGTGCCTGGAGGAAGGACAGACTTAGACTTTATGGCTACACCTTC. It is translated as CAWRKDRLRLYGYTF.

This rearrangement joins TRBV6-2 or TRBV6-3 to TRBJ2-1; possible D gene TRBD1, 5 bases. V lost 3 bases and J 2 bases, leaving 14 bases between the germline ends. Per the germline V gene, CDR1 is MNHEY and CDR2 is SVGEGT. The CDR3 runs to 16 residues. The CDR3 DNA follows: TGTGCCAGCAGTTATGGTCGGCAGGGCGCCTACAATGAGCAGTTCTTC. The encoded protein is CASSYGRQGAYNEQFF.

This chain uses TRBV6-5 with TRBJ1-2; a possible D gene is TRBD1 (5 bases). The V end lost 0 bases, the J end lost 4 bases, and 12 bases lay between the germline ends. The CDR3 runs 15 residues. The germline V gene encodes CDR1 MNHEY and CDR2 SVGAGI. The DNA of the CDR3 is TGTGCCAGCAGTTACTCGACGGGGGTGAGCTATGGCTACACCTTC. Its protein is CASSYSTGVSYGYTF.

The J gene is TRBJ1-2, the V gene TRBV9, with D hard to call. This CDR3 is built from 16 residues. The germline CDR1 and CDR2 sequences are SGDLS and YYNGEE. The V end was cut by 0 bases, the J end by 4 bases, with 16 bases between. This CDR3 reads CASSVGFPEGLYGYTF. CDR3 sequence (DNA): TGTGCCAGCAGCGTAGGGTTCCCCGAGGGCCTCTATGGCTACACCTTC.

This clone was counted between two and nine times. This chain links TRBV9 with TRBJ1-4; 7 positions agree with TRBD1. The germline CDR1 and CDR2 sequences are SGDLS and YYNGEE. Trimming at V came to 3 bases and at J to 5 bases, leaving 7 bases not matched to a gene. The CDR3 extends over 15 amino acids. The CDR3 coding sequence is TGTGCCAGCAGCGCACAAGAGGGGGCCAATGAAAAACTGTTTTTT. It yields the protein CASSAQEGANEKLFF. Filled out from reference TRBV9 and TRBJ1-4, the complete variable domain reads DSGVTQTPKHLITATGQRVTLRCSPRSGDLSVYWYQQSLDQGLQFLIQYYNGEERAKGNILERFSAQQFPDLHSELNLSSLELGDSALYFCASSAQEGANEKLFFGSGTQLSVL.

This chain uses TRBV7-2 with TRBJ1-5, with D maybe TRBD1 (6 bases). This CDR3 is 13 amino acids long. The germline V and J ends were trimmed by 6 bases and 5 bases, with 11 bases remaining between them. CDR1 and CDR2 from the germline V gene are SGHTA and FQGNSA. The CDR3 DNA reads TGTGCCAGCAGTGGGGGGGCTCATCAGCCCCAGCATTTT. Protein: CASSGGAHQPQHF. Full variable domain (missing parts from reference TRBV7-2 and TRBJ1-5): GAGVSQSPSNKVTEKGKDVELRCDPISGHTALYWYRQSLGQGLEFLIYFQGNSAPDKSGLPSDRFSAERTGGSVSTLTIQRTQQEDSAVYLCASSGGAHQPQHFGDGTRLSIL.

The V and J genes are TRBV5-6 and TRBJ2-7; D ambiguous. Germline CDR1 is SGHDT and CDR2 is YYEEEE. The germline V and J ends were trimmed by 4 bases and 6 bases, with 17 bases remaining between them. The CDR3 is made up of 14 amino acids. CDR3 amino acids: CASSPRGPLAEQYF. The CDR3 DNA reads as TGTGCCAGCAGCCCCAGAGGCCCTCTGGCCGAGCAGTACTTC.

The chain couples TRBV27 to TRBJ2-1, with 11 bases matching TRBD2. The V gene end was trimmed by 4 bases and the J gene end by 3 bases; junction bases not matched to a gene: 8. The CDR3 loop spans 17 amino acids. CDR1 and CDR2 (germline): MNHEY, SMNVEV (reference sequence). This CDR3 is CASSSPQTSGDYNEQFF. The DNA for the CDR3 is TGTGCCAGCAGTTCCCCCCAGACTAGCGGGGACTACAATGAGCAGTTCTTC.

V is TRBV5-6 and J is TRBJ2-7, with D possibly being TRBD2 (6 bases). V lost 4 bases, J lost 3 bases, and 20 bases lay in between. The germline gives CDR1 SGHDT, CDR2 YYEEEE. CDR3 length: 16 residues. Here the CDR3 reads CASSHTGSQGGYEQYF. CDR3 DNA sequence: TGTGCCAGCAGCCACACCGGTTCTCAGGGAGGCTACGAGCAGTACTTC.

This CDR3 reads CASCRTGRMGGYTF. DNA for the CDR3: TGTGCCAGCTGCCGGACAGGACGTATGGGAGGCTACACCTTC. The chain carries TRBV6-2 or TRBV6-3 and TRBJ1-2; 7 nucleotides line up with TRBD1. V lost 8 bases, J lost 8 bases, and 14 bases stayed unmatched. Germline lookup yields CDR1 MNHEY and CDR2 SVGEGT. CDR3 length: 14 residues.

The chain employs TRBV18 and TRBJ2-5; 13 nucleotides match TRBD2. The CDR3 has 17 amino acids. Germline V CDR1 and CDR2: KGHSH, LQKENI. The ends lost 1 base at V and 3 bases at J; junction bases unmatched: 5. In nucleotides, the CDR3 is TGTGCCAGCTCACCACTGTTGACTAGCGGGGGGAAAGAGACCCAGTACTTC. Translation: CASSPLLTSGGKETQYF.

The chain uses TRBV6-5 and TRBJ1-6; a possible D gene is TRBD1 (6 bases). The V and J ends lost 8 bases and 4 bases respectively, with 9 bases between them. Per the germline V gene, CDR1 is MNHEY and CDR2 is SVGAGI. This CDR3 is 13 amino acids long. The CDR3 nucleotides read TGTGCCAGCGGCGGACAGTATAATTCACCCCTCCACTTT. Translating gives CASGGQYNSPLHF.

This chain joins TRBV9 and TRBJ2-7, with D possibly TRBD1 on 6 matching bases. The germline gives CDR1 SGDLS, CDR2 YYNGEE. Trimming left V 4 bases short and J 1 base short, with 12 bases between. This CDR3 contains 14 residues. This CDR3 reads CASSRTVMSYEQYF. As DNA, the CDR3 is TGTGCCAGCAGCCGGACAGTGATGTCCTACGAGCAGTACTTC.

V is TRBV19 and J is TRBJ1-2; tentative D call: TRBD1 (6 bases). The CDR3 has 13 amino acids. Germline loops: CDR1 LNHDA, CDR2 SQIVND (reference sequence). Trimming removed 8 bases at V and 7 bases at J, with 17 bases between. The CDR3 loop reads CASVAVLGGGYTF. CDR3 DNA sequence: TGTGCCAGTGTGGCAGTGCTAGGGGGTGGCTACACCTTC.

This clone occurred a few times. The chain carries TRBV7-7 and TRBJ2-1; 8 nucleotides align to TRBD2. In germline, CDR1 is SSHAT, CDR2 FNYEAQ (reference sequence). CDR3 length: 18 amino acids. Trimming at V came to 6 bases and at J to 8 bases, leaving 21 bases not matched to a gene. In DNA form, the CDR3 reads TGTGCCAGCAGTGTACATGGTGGGGCAGCGGGAGAGAGCGATGAGCAGTTCTTC. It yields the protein CASSVHGGAAGESDEQFF. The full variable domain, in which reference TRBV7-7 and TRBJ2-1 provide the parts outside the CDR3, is GAGVSQSPRYKVTKRGQDVTLRCDPISSHATLYWYQQALGQGPEFLTYFNYEAQPDKSGLPSDRFSAERPEGSISTLTIQRTEQRDSAMYRCASSVHGGAAGESDEQFFGPGTRLTVL.

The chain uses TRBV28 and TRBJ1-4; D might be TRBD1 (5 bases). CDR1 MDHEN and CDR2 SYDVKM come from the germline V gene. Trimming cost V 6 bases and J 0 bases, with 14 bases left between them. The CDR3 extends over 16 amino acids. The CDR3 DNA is TGTGCCAGCAGGACGCAGGGTTTTACAACTAATGAAAAACTGTTTTTT. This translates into CASRTQGFTTNEKLFF. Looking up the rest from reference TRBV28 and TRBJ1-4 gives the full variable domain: DVKVTQSSRYLVKRTGEKVFLECVQDMDHENMFWYRQDPGLGLRLIYFSYDVKMKEKGDIPEGYSVSREKKERFSLILESASTNQTSMYLCASRTQGFTTNEKLFFGSGTQLSVL.

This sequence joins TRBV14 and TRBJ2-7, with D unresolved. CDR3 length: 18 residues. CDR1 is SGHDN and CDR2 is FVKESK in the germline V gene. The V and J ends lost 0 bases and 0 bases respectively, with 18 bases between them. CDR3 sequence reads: CASSQDPNPQKYSYEQYF. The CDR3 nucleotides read TGTGCCAGCAGCCAAGATCCGAACCCCCAGAAATACTCCTACGAGCAGTACTTC. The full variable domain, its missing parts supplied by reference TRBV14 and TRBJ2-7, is EAGVTQFPSHSVIEKGQTVTLRCDPISGHDNLYWYRRVMGKEIKFLLHFVKESKQDESGMPNNRFLAERTGGTYSTLKVQPAELEDSGVYFCASSQDPNPQKYSYEQYFGPGTRLTVT.

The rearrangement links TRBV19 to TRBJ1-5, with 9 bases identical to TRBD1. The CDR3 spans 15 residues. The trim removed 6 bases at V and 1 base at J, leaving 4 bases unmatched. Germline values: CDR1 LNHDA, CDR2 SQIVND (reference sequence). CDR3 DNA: TGTGCCAGTAGGGGACAGGGTATGAGCAATCAGCCCCAGCATTTT. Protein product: CASRGQGMSNQPQHF.

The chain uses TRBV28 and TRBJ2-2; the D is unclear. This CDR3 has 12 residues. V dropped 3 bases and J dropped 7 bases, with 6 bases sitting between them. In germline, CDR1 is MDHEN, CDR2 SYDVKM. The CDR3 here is CASSLVLGELFF. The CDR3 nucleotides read TGTGCCAGCAGTTTGGTACTCGGGGAGCTGTTTTTT.

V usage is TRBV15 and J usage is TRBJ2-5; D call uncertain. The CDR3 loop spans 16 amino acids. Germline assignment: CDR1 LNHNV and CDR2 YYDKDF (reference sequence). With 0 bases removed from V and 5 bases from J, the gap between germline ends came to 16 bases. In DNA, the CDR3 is TGTGCCACCAGCAGAGATGGGTCCGCCCTGAGGGAGACCCAGTACTTC. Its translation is CATSRDGSALRETQYF.

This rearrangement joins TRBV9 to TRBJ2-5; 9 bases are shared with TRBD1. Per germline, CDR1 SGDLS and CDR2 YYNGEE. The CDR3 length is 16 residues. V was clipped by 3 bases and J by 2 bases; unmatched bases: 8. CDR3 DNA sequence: TGTGCCAGCAGCGACGGGACAGGGTCAATTCAAGAGACCCAGTACTTC. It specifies CASSDGTGSIQETQYF.

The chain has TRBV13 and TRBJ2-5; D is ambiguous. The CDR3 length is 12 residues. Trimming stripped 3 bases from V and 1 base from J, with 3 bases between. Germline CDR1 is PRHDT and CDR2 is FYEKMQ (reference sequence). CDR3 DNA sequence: TGTGCCAGCAGCTTCTCCCAAGAGACCCAGTACTTC. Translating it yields CASSFSQETQYF.

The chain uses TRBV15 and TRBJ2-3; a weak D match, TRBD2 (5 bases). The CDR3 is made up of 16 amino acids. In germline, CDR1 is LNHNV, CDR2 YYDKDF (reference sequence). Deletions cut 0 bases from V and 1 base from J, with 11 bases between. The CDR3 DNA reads TGTGCCACCAGCAGAGATCCCGGGAAAGGCACAGATACGCAGTATTTT. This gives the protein CATSRDPGKGTDTQYF.